Shown below are 12 T cell receptor beta chains from a single sample sequenced in a study of graft-versus-host responses after intestinal transplantation. The protocol was immunoSEQ multiplex PCR, while the TCRdb copy is restricted to in-frame clones and leaves out a portion. Of around 36,000 clones in the sample, about 96% were seen once. What these receptors recognize is not known. The material sequenced was unstimulated CD8+ T cells sorted from spleen or lymph node cells, taken before transplant. The source of these receptors is a human donor who was the organ donor for an intestinal transplant.

The rearrangement uses TRBV4-3 and TRBJ2-7; D not certain. The CDR3 is 14 residues long. Trimming stripped 0 bases from V and 1 base from J, with 7 bases between. Per the germline V gene, CDR1 is LGHNA and CDR2 is YSLEER. For the CDR3, the DNA is TGCGCCAGCAGCCAAGACAGCGCGTCCTACGAGCAGTACTTC. Amino acids: CASSQDSASYEQYF.

The V and J genes are TRBV4-3 and TRBJ2-7; D is possibly TRBD1 (6 bases). The germline V gene has CDR1 LGHNA and CDR2 YSLEER. The CDR3 consists of 15 residues. The DNA of the CDR3 is TGCGCCAGCAGCCAAGATAGGCAGGGGTGGACCGAAGTGGCTGTC. Residues: CASSQDRQGWTEVAV.

The V call is TRBV9, the J call TRBJ1-2, with D perhaps TRBD1 (5 bases). Trimming took off 3 bases at V and 2 bases at J, with 8 bases between the two ends. The V gene's germline CDR1 is SGDLS and CDR2 YYNGEE. The CDR3 consists of 13 residues. This CDR3 reads CASSAGRNYGYTF. CDR3 nucleotide sequence: TGTGCCAGCAGCGCGGGACGCAACTATGGCTACACCTTC.

The table lists this clone with a few counts. V gene TRBV5-5 combines with J gene TRBJ2-2; TRBD2 is a possible D gene (5 bases). The CDR3 has 12 residues. Germline values: CDR1 SGHKS, CDR2 YYEKEE (reference sequence). Trimming pared 0 bases from V and 8 bases from J, leaving 5 bases between. The CDR3 reads CASSLGGGELFF. The DNA of the CDR3 is TGTGCCAGCAGCTTGGGAGGGGGGGAGCTGTTTTTT.

V usage is TRBV5-5 and J usage is TRBJ2-7; D ambiguous. V lost 4 bases and J 6 bases, leaving 17 bases between the germline ends. The CDR3 is 14 residues long. Per the germline V gene, CDR1 is SGHKS and CDR2 is YYEKEE (reference sequence). The CDR3 nucleotides are TGTGCCAGCAGCCCTCTCGGCGTTTCCAGCGAGCAGTACTTC. Amino acid sequence: CASSPLGVSSEQYF.

The gene calls are TRBV30 and TRBJ1-1; maybe TRBD1 (5 bases). This CDR3 has 11 residues. Trimming left V 4 bases short and J 13 bases short, with 16 bases between. Germline-derived CDR1 and CDR2 are GTSNPN and SVGIG (reference sequence). In nucleotides, the CDR3 is TGTGCCTGGACTGTAGGGTCGGGGGGTTTCTTT. Amino acids: CAWTVGSGGFF.

The rearrangement links TRBV19 to TRBJ2-2; D might be TRBD1 (5 bases). The CDR3 contains 14 residues. Germline V gene lookup returns CDR1 LNHDA and CDR2 SQIVND (reference sequence). The germline V and J ends were trimmed by 1 base and 3 bases, with 6 bases remaining between them. Here the CDR3 reads CASSIGQYTGELFF. CDR3 in DNA: TGTGCCAGTAGTATAGGACAGTACACCGGGGAGCTGTTTTTT. Looking up the rest from reference TRBV19 and TRBJ2-2 gives the full variable domain: DGGITQSPKYLFRKEGQNVTLSCEQNLNHDAMYWYRQDPGQGLRLIYYSQIVNDFQKGDIAEGYSVSREKKESFPLTVTSAQKNPTAFYLCASSIGQYTGELFFGEGSRLTVL.

V gene TRBV7-9 combines with J gene TRBJ1-2; 8 positions match TRBD1. CDR1 and CDR2 (germline): SEHNR, FQNEAQ (reference sequence). This CDR3 spans 16 amino acids. Losses at the gene ends were 9 bases for V and 6 bases for J; bases not matched to a gene: 18. CDR3 DNA: TGTGCCAGTTTCTCACTTCCGGGACAGGTCTGGGATGGCTACACCTTC. Translation: CASFSLPGQVWDGYTF.

The rearrangement uses TRBV27 and TRBJ2-1, with 11 bases fitting TRBD1. CDR3 size: 15 residues. Germline CDR1 reads MNHEY; CDR2 reads SMNVEV (reference sequence). The trim removed 4 bases at V and 3 bases at J, leaving 2 bases unmatched. In nucleotides, the CDR3 is TGTGCCAGCAGTTCCGGGACAGGGGGCTACAATGAGCAGTTCTTC. It translates to CASSSGTGGYNEQFF.

The rearrangement uses TRBV5-1 and TRBJ1-2; the match to TRBD1 covers 8 bases. This CDR3 has 15 amino acids. Germline CDR1 SGHRS, CDR2 YFSETQ. Trimming cost V 5 bases and J 4 bases; bases outside gene matches: 10. CDR3 in DNA: TGCGCCAGCAGGCCCCCGGGACAGGAGATCTATGGCTACACCTTC. Translating it yields CASRPPGQEIYGYTF.

V and J are TRBV6-1 and TRBJ2-5; 10 bases are shared with TRBD2. After removal of 1 base from V and 5 bases from J, the junction contained 4 bases not matched to a gene. The CDR3 has 15 residues. Germline V lookup: CDR1 MNHNS, CDR2 SASEGT. CDR3 coding DNA: TGTGCCAGCAGTGAAGAAGCGGGGGGGTATGAGACCCAGTACTTC. This translates into CASSEEAGGYETQYF.

The V gene is TRBV7-9, the J gene TRBJ1-2; no clear D. CDR3 length: 14 residues. The germline V gene has CDR1 SEHNR and CDR2 FQNEAQ (reference sequence). V was cut by 2 bases and J by 0 bases, with 7 bases left in between. CDR3 nucleotides: TGTGCCAGCAGCTTATCGGTGACTAACTATGGCTACACCTTC. Protein sequence: CASSLSVTNYGYTF. Drawing the rest from reference TRBV7-9 and TRBJ1-2, the complete variable domain is DTGVSQNPRHKITKRGQNVTFRCDPISEHNRLYWYRQTLGQGPEFLTYFQNEAQLEKSRLLSDRFSAERPKGSFSTLEIQRTEQGDSAMYLCASSLSVTNYGYTFGSGTRLTVV.